Below are 6 T cell receptor beta chains sequenced from a single sample in a study of identical twins. Each CDR3 protein gets one entry after TCRdb re-called the 5' RACE reads with MiXCR. The table lists 280,000 or so distinct CDR3 sequences, approximately 8.5% of them singletons. These data were also reused for a study on yellow fever vaccine responses in identical twins.

Source material: memory (CD45RO+) T cells sorted from blood. These receptors came from a young woman in good health.

V usage is TRBV3-1 and J usage is TRBJ2-3; 11 bases fit TRBD2. The ends lost 3 bases at V and 5 bases at J; junction bases unmatched: 1. The CDR3 has 14 residues. Germline V gives CDR1 LGHDT, CDR2 YNNKEL (reference sequence). CDR3 amino acids: CASSHLAGGDTQYF. DNA for the CDR3: TGTGCCAGCAGCCACCTAGCGGGAGGAGATACGCAGTATTTT.

The chain employs TRBV6-1 and TRBJ2-7; the D gene could be TRBD1 or TRBD2 (5 bases each). V shed 8 bases and J shed 2 bases, with 19 bases lying between them. The CDR3 is made up of 15 amino acids. CDR1 MNHNS and CDR2 SASEGT come from the germline V gene. In nucleotides, the CDR3 is TGTGCCAGCTTATCGTCTCAGGGAGCCACCTACGAGCAGTACTTC. Its translation: CASLSSQGATYEQYF.

This rearrangement joins TRBV20-1 to TRBJ1-2; 7 bases are a match to TRBD1. The ends lost 6 bases at V and 4 bases at J; junction bases unmatched: 11. The germline V gene encodes CDR1 DFQATT and CDR2 SNEGSKA (reference sequence). This CDR3 region has 14 residues. As DNA, the CDR3 is TGCAGTGCCACAGGGGACGCCAACCTCTATGGCTACACCTTC. Amino acid sequence: CSATGDANLYGYTF.

The chain joins TRBV7-2 to TRBJ2-1; 8 bases line up with TRBD1. CDR1 is SGHTA, CDR2 FQGNSA, per germline. The CDR3 is 17 residues long. Germline trimming cut 2 bases from V and 5 bases from J; bases unmatched to any gene: 11. The CDR3 spells CASSLRPHGQGDNEQFF. CDR3 coding DNA: TGTGCCAGCAGCTTAAGGCCCCACGGACAGGGTGACAATGAGCAGTTCTTC.

The J gene is TRBJ2-5, the V gene TRBV5-6; D call uncertain. CDR3 length: 14 residues. The ends were cut back, 4 bases at V and 5 bases at J, with 15 bases in the middle. The V gene's germline CDR1 is SGHDT and CDR2 YYEEEE. The CDR3 sequence is CASSRSGPGETQYF. The CDR3 bases are TGTGCCAGCAGCCGGTCCGGTCCCGGGGAGACCCAGTACTTC. Complete variable domain (other parts from reference TRBV5-6 and TRBJ2-5): DAGVTQSPTHLIKTRGQQVTLRCSPKSGHDTVSWYQQALGQGPQFIFQYYEEEERQRGNFPDRFSGHQFPNYSSELNVNALLLGDSALYLCASSRSGPGETQYFGPGTRLLVL.

This chain connects TRBV3-1 to TRBJ1-2; TRBD1 is a possible D gene (5 bases). Between the trimmed V and J ends, which lost 0 bases and 4 bases, there was a span of 9 bases. CDR3 length equals 14 residues. Germline loops: CDR1 LGHDT, CDR2 YNNKEL (reference sequence). As DNA, the CDR3 is TGTGCCAGCAGCCAAGACAGGGCCCCCTATGGCTACACCTTC. Its protein product is CASSQDRAPYGYTF.